This T cell receptor (beta chain) came from a study of radiation and T cells in renal cell carcinoma. Findings and caveats of the study: Baseline intratumoral clonotype presence is unknown without pretreatment biopsies.

CDR3 length equals 13 residues. V lost 7 bases and J 0 bases, leaving 7 bases between the germline ends. The germline CDR1 and CDR2 sequences are KGHSH and LQKENI. As for this clone: Its antigen is not identified.

Time point: blood 4 weeks post-SBRT, at nephrectomy. Treatment defined: 15 Gy SBRT to primary tumor, nephrectomy 4 weeks later. Nephrectomy followed 15 Gy stereotactic body radiation by 4 weeks. TCRdb keeps only in-frame clones here, not all; method: immunoSEQ multiplex PCR. Of under 200,000 clones detected, approximately 90% appear once; the ten largest clones hold approximately 10%. The source is a woman aged 50 to 60 with renal cell carcinoma. Source: blood, taken from a patient whose treatment included radiotherapy and nephrectomy. V gene TRBV18 combines with J gene TRBJ2-1; no clear D gene. This chain's CDR3 is CASCWDSYNEQFF. The CDR3 bases are TGTGCCAGCTGCTGGGACTCCTACAATGAGCAGTTCTTC.